Given below is one T cell receptor (beta chain) in context. No antigen is known for it. One base away there is no much larger clone; base qualities are not given. This record belongs to a study of blood T cells in healthy people across ages (dated by TCRdb to the mid-2010s). In terms of the full investigation: In model experiments, template switching captured roughly one uniquely barcoded TCR beta cDNA molecule for every two T cells. The donors were divided into four age groups: young (average around 15 years), middle-aged (around 41), aged (about 60) and long-lived (82). To track age-related changes in TCR beta repertoire diversity, the study relied on deep sequencing normalized with unique cDNA molecular identifiers. Donors of different ages were randomly distributed across sequencing lanes to avoid experimental bias. For two donors (one aged 18 to 30 and one aged 80 or older), the study analyzed two additional independent replicas of 1 million unique cDNA reads from the same blood draw.

Library preparation employed 5' RACE. Instrument on record: Illumina HiSeq 2500. A second about 7 to 12 cycle PCR used a sample-barcoded 5' primer and a J-beta primer mix. A unique molecular identifier was introduced onto each TCR beta cDNA molecule by a template-switch 5' adaptor carrying 12 random nucleotides. Each sample yielded at least 2.5 million CDR3-containing paired-end reads. The Mint cDNA synthesis kit, primed by a TRBC-specific oligonucleotide, was used to synthesize first-strand cDNA from all RNA. All cDNA was treated with uracil-DNA glycosylase and then went through a first 18-cycle PCR with the universal primers M1SS and BC2_uni_R. The published analysis was carried out like this. For normalization, 1 million high-quality reads were randomly selected from each sample, with every read carrying a distinct molecular identifier. Reads with shared molecular identifiers were discarded instead of being binned into consensus sequences. MiTCR, with a Q25 quality threshold and the strictest error-elimination algorithm, was used for CDR3 identification, clonotype clustering and error correction. A nonparametric unseen species model with Euler transformation was used to estimate a lower bound on total TCR beta diversity. Starting from the raw public reads, TCRdb applied fastp trimming at Q25, assembled clones with MiXCR and retained in-frame beta chains. Every distinct CDR3 protein forms one entry, paired with its most common genes and DNA. These V and J calls derive from TCRdb rather than the authors' analysis. Counted in this sample were 1,100,000 or so distinct CDR3 sequences; 35% to 55% of them appeared once. The ten largest account for around 18% of the sample.

Reading from cysteine to phenylalanine, the CDR3 counts 14 amino acids. Here the CDR3 DNA is all that survives: 42 bases in frame from base 1. Via the germline V gene, CDR1 is MDHEN and CDR2 SYDVKM. V ends up 6 bases short and J 8 bases short, with an unmatched junction base count of 12. The donors were 40 or so Caucasian individuals from Russia, aged about 6 to 100 years, who were systemically healthy. Approximately 9.7 milliliters of peripheral blood were drawn from each donor into EDTA-treated Vacutainer tubes. Ficoll-Paque density-gradient centrifugation was used to isolate PBMCs, with at least 6.5 million per sample. Trizol reagent was used to extract total RNA from the PBMCs, yielding at least 6 micrograms per sample. The percentages of naive CD45RAhigh/CD27high T cells were determined by flow cytometry on a PBMC aliquot from every donor. Results and caveats for the whole study, not just this receptor: Observed TCR beta diversity correlated strongly with the percentage of naive T cells measured by flow cytometry. Total diversity estimates from one million sequenced T cells were considered lower bounds and underestimates. Since profiling was done on bulk unsorted PBMCs, naive and antigen-experienced compartments could not be conclusively compared. Because the CMV infection status of the donors was unknown, age-related changes in expanded clonotypes may potentially have been confounded. As age increased, observed TCR beta diversity per million T cells dropped in a roughly linear way, and a significant reduction was already evident by age 40. Compared with the aged group, more naive CD4+ T cells, fewer expanded clones and increased TCR diversity were shown by the long-lived group, suggesting age selection.

Sequences were obtained from blood. The source is a woman aged 55-69 years in good health. In this chain, TRBV28 is recombined with TRBJ1-2; TRBD1 lines up with 7 middle nucleotides. The encoded CDR3 is CASSPTGRPHGYTF. The base sequence is TGTGCCAGCAGCCCGACAGGGAGGCCGCACGGCTACACCTTC.